These 21 T cell receptor beta chains originate from one sample sequenced in a study of OX40 agonist ivuxolimab in advanced cancers. Libraries were built with the immunoSEQ multiplex PCR assay. Entries here come from immuneACCESS through TCRdb and include only in-frame sequences with V and J called. Some clones fail to appear in such tables; in the studies checked, an unresolved V gene covers under half of the shortfall, and the cause of the remainder is unknown. This sample comprises about 36,000 clones, about 81% of them detected only once. About 24% of the sample is taken by the ten largest. Sample: CD4+ or CD8+ T cells sorted from blood, taken in a trial of the OX40 agonist ivuxolimab. The receptors were gathered from an adult with an advanced solid tumor such as melanoma, head and neck, liver or kidney cancer.

V usage is TRBV5-1 and J usage is TRBJ2-2; 9 positions match TRBD1. Germline lookup yields CDR1 SGHRS and CDR2 YFSETQ. The junction had 3 bases not matched to a gene; V was cut back by 4 bases and J by 5 bases. The CDR3 has 14 residues. CDR3 sequence (DNA): TGCGCCAGCAGCCGGACAGGGGATACCGGGGAGCTGTTTTTT. It codes for CASSRTGDTGELFF.

The chain recombines TRBV11-3 with TRBJ2-3; D unresolved. CDR1 SGHNT and CDR2 YENEEA come from the germline V gene. V lost 1 base to trimming and J lost 8 bases, with 10 bases between them. CDR3 length: 13 amino acids. The CDR3 sequence is CASSLGSRSTQYF. The CDR3 DNA is TGTGCCAGCAGCTTAGGGTCGCGTTCTACGCAGTATTTT. Combining the CDR3 with reference TRBV11-3 and TRBJ2-3 gives the whole variable domain EAGVVQSPRYKIIEKKQPVAFWCNPISGHNTLYWYLQNLGQGPELLIRYENEEAVDDSQLPKDRFSAERLKGVDSTLKIQPAELGDSAVYLCASSLGSRSTQYFGPGTRLTVL.

This clone occurred a few times. This chain connects TRBV6-5 to TRBJ1-1, with D maybe TRBD1 (6 bases). The germline V gene has CDR1 MNHEY and CDR2 SVGAGI. V was pared by 2 bases and J by 6 bases, with 10 bases between. There are 13 residues in the CDR3. The CDR3 DNA sequence: TGTGCCAGCAGTTACGCGGGACACCCTGAAGCTTTCTTT. Protein: CASSYAGHPEAFF.

This clone came up once. The V gene is TRBV7-2, the J gene TRBJ2-1, with D possibly called TRBD1 or TRBD2 (6 bases each). Per the germline V gene, CDR1 is SGHTA and CDR2 is FQGNSA. CDR3 length: 15 residues. The V and J ends lost 5 bases and 7 bases respectively, with 18 bases between them. DNA for the CDR3: TGTGCCAGCAGCCTAGGGGGGACAACCAGAAATGAGCAGTTCTTC. Its translation is CASSLGGTTRNEQFF.

The chain employs TRBV5-4 and TRBJ1-6; tentatively, D is TRBD1 (6 bases). Trimming took off 5 bases at V and 10 bases at J, with 16 bases between the two ends. The CDR3 spans 14 residues. Germline V gives CDR1 SGHNT, CDR2 YYREEE (reference sequence). In DNA, the CDR3 is TGTGCCAGCAGTCTACAGGGAAGGAAGTCACCCCTCCACTTT. Translated, it gives CASSLQGRKSPLHF.

The V call is TRBV7-2, the J call TRBJ1-3, with 7 bases fitting TRBD1. J lost 0 bases, V lost 6 bases, and 11 bases had no gene match. Germline CDR1 SGHTA, CDR2 FQGNSA. The CDR3 covers 17 residues. CDR3 loop: CASRLAGGQISGNTIYF. In DNA form, the CDR3 reads TGTGCCAGCAGACTAGCAGGGGGGCAAATCTCTGGAAACACCATATATTTT. The variable domain in full, completed from reference TRBV7-2 and TRBJ1-3, reads GAGVSQSPSNKVTEKGKDVELRCDPISGHTALYWYRQSLGQGLEFLIYFQGNSAPDKSGLPSDRFSAERTGGSVSTLTIQRTQQEDSAVYLCASRLAGGQISGNTIYFGEGSWLTVV.

This clone has a single count. The rearrangement joins TRBV9 to TRBJ2-7; 7 positions agree with TRBD2. Germline assignment: CDR1 SGDLS and CDR2 YYNGEE. Trimming at V came to 4 bases and at J to 1 base, leaving 11 bases not matched to a gene. This CDR3 is built from 16 residues. The DNA of the CDR3 is TGTGCCAGCAGCCCCCGGGGGGAGCTAGCTTCCTACGAGCAGTACTTC. Its translation: CASSPRGELASYEQYF.

This chain links TRBV7-3 with TRBJ2-3; D unclear. V lost 0 bases, J lost 6 bases, and 10 bases lay in between. The germline V gene encodes CDR1 SGHTA and CDR2 FQGTGA. The CDR3 is made up of 14 amino acids. CDR3 residues: CASSLTAPPDTQYF. DNA for the CDR3: TGTGCCAGCAGCTTAACAGCGCCGCCGGATACGCAGTATTTT.

The chain links TRBV5-1 to TRBJ1-2; D not certain. The length of the CDR3 is 11 residues. Germline CDR1 and CDR2: SGHRS and YFSETQ. V lost 3 bases to trimming and J lost 9 bases, with 9 bases between them. The DNA of the CDR3 is TGCGCCAGCAGCTCGGGTGGTAGCTACACCTTC. Its protein is CASSSGGSYTF.

The rearrangement links TRBV5-5 to TRBJ2-7; D is ambiguous. V lost 0 bases, J lost 1 base, and 8 bases lay in between. This CDR3 region has 14 residues. The V gene's germline CDR1 is SGHKS and CDR2 YYEKEE (reference sequence). The CDR3 DNA sequence: TGTGCCAGCAGCTTGGGGACCCCTTCCTACGAGCAGTACTTC. It yields the protein CASSLGTPSYEQYF. Drawing the rest from reference TRBV5-5 and TRBJ2-7, the complete variable domain is DAGVTQSPTHLIKTRGQQVTLRCSPISGHKSVSWYQQVLGQGPQFIFQYYEKEERGRGNFPDRFSARQFPNYSSELNVNALLLGDSALYLCASSLGTPSYEQYFGPGTRLTVT.

This clone was observed a handful of times. J is TRBJ2-1 and V is TRBV6-5; 8 positions agree with TRBD1. V was clipped by 5 bases and J by 4 bases; unmatched bases: 4. The CDR3 is 14 amino acids. Germline CDR1 reads MNHEY; CDR2 reads SVGAGI. DNA of the CDR3: TGTGCCAGCAGTCAACGGACAGGGTACAATGAGCAGTTCTTC. Its protein product is CASSQRTGYNEQFF.

The chain uses TRBV19 and TRBJ1-4; D might be TRBD1 (6 bases). The V gene lost 5 bases and the J gene lost 1 base, with 11 bases spanning the gap. The CDR3 is made up of 15 amino acids. Germline assignment: CDR1 LNHDA and CDR2 SQIVND (reference sequence). CDR3 sequence reads: CASSPQTGTNEKLFF. In DNA, the CDR3 is TGTGCCAGTAGTCCACAGACAGGAACTAATGAAAAACTGTTTTTT.

V gene TRBV4-3 combines with J gene TRBJ1-1; 7 bases agree with TRBD1. CDR3 length: 13 amino acids. Germline values: CDR1 LGHNA, CDR2 YSLEER. Trimming removed 4 bases from V and 7 bases from J; junction bases left unmatched: 6. The CDR3 bases are TGCGCCAGCAGCCCCGACAGGGATGGTGAAGCTTTCTTT. Translation gives CASSPDRDGEAFF.

In DNA, the CDR3 is TGTGCCAGCAGCTTAAAGAGTCGAGGGGATGTGGGGAGCTCCTACGAGCAGTACTTC. Protein sequence: CASSLKSRGDVGSSYEQYF. The chain links TRBV7-6 to TRBJ2-7, with D possibly being TRBD1 or TRBD2 (5 bases each). Per germline, CDR1 SGHVS and CDR2 FNYEAQ. Trimming took off 2 bases at V and 0 bases at J, with 23 bases between the two ends. The CDR3 is 19 residues long.

The CDR3 nucleotides are TGCGCCAGCAGCTCCTCCGGGACTCTCCTTTCCTACGAGCAGTACTTC. This translates into CASSSSGTLLSYEQYF. The chain recombines TRBV5-1 with TRBJ2-7; D possibly corresponds to TRBD2 (6 bases). Germline loops: CDR1 SGHRS, CDR2 YFSETQ. Trimming cost V 3 bases and J 1 base, with 17 bases left between them. The CDR3 runs to 16 residues.

This clone was seen only a few times. This sequence joins TRBV28 and TRBJ2-4; maybe TRBD1 (5 bases). CDR3 size: 14 residues. Germline V gene data show CDR1 as MDHEN and CDR2 as SYDVKM. Deletions cut 7 bases from V and 2 bases from J, with 12 bases between. CDR3 loop: CASTTGHPKNIQYF. CDR3 DNA: TGTGCCAGCACCACCGGACACCCCAAAAACATTCAGTACTTC.

The chain uses TRBV5-1 and TRBJ1-4; D gene uncertain. This CDR3 is 14 amino acids long. CDR1 and CDR2 (germline): SGHRS, YFSETQ. The V end lost 2 bases, the J end lost 1 base, and 6 bases lay between the germline ends. The CDR3 loop reads CASSFGETNEKLFF. The CDR3 DNA reads TGCGCCAGCAGCTTTGGAGAAACTAATGAAAAACTGTTTTTT.

The CDR3: CASSSPLINTEAFF. In nucleotides, the CDR3 is TGTGCCAGCAGTTCACCTCTAATAAACACTGAAGCTTTCTTT. The V gene is TRBV28, the J gene TRBJ1-1; D gene uncertain. This CDR3 is built from 14 residues. Trimming removed 4 bases at V and 2 bases at J, with 11 bases between. Germline CDR1 MDHEN, CDR2 SYDVKM.

This clone is medium-sized (0.01 to 0.1%) in the sample. The gene calls are TRBV6-6 and TRBJ2-1; TRBD2 matches at 7 bases. The CDR3 is made up of 12 amino acids. V shed 10 bases, J shed 8 bases, and the junction held 8 bases outside the gene matches. CDR1 and CDR2 from the germline V gene are MNHNY and SVGAGI (reference sequence). The CDR3: CATREGRHEQFF. The CDR3 nucleotides are TGTGCCACTAGGGAGGGAAGGCATGAGCAGTTCTTC.

The rearrangement joins TRBV10-3 to TRBJ2-3; the D is unclear. Germline V gene sequence: CDR1 ENHRY, CDR2 SYGVKD. This CDR3 is built from 13 residues. Trimming took 0 bases from V and 2 from J, leaving 3 bases between them. CDR3 nucleotide sequence: TGTGCCATCAGTGAGTCCGACACAGATACGCAGTATTTT. Translation: CAISESDTDTQYF.

This clone was picked up one time. The gene calls are TRBV18 and TRBJ1-5; 7 positions agree with TRBD1. The CDR3 consists of 16 residues. V was pared by 2 bases and J by 3 bases, with 7 bases of the junction left unmatched. Germline CDR1 is KGHSH and CDR2 is LQKENI. CDR3 in DNA: TGTGCCAGCTCACCAGTGGGACAGCAACCCAATCAGCCCCAGCATTTT. Its protein is CASSPVGQQPNQPQHF. Looking up the rest from reference TRBV18 and TRBJ1-5 gives the full variable domain: NAGVMQNPRHLVRRRGQEARLRCSPMKGHSHVYWYRQLPEEGLKFMVYLQKENIIDESGMPKERFSAEFPKEGPSILRIQQVVRGDSAAYFCASSPVGQQPNQPQHFGDGTRLSIL.